The next 24 T cell receptor beta chains were all read from a single sample in a study of OX40 agonist ivuxolimab in advanced cancers. TCRdb's table, derived via immunoSEQ multiplex PCR, lists solely in-frame clones and lacks some. The sample has tens of thousands of clones, 85% seen once; the top ten hold 0.83%. The specimen was CD4+ or CD8+ T cells sorted from blood, collected in a trial of the OX40 agonist ivuxolimab. The receptors here all came from an adult with an advanced solid tumor such as melanoma, head and neck, liver or kidney cancer.

The genes are TRBV5-1 and TRBJ1-1, with D perhaps TRBD1 (5 bases). The CDR3 contains 14 residues. V dropped 3 bases and J dropped 4 bases, with 13 bases sitting between them. CDR1 and CDR2 from the germline V gene are SGHRS and YFSETQ. CDR3 sequence (DNA): TGCGCCAGCAGCTCGGCGGCGGGGGGCACTGAAGCTTTCTTT. Its protein product is CASSSAAGGTEAFF.

CDR3 region: CASSEVRSGQPQHF. The CDR3 coding sequence is TGTGCCAGCAGTGAAGTGAGATCCGGGCAGCCCCAGCATTTT. This rearrangement joins TRBV6-5 to TRBJ1-5; D ambiguous. The CDR3 loop spans 14 amino acids. Germline V lookup: CDR1 MNHEY, CDR2 SVGAGI. The germline V and J ends were trimmed by 5 bases and 7 bases, with 15 bases remaining between them.

The DNA of the CDR3 is TGTGCCAACATAGCGGGAGGCCCAAGTGGAGATACGCAGTATTTT. Translating gives CANIAGGPSGDTQYF. This chain joins TRBV9 and TRBJ2-3, with 10 bases that match TRBD2. Losses at the gene ends were 9 bases for V and 5 bases for J; bases not matched to a gene: 12. The CDR3 spans 15 residues. CDR1 is SGDLS and CDR2 is YYNGEE in the germline V gene. The full variable domain, with the rest looked up from reference TRBV9 and TRBJ2-3, is DSGVTQTPKHLITATGQRVTLRCSPRSGDLSVYWYQQSLDQGLQFLIQYYNGEERAKGNILERFSAQQFPDLHSELNLSSLELGDSALYFCANIAGGPSGDTQYFGPGTRLTVL.

The chain combines TRBV5-4 with TRBJ2-7; a weak D match, TRBD1 (6 bases). The CDR3 is 14 amino acids. V lost 4 bases, J lost 5 bases, and 16 bases lay in between. Germline CDR1 and CDR2: SGHNT and YYREEE (reference sequence). The CDR3 reads CASSQKQGTNEQYF. The CDR3 coding sequence is TGTGCCAGCAGCCAGAAACAGGGAACCAACGAGCAGTACTTC. Drawing the rest from reference TRBV5-4 and TRBJ2-7, the complete variable domain is ETGVTQSPTHLIKTRGQQVTLRCSSQSGHNTVSWYQQALGQGPQFIFQYYREEENGRGNFPPRFSGLQFPNYSSELNVNALELDDSALYLCASSQKQGTNEQYFGPGTRLTVT.

This rearrangement joins TRBV5-1 to TRBJ1-2, with a weak D call TRBD1 (5 bases). The V and J ends lost 4 bases and 3 bases respectively, with 16 bases between them. This CDR3 comprises 15 residues. Germline CDR1 is SGHRS and CDR2 is YFSETQ. CDR3 DNA sequence: TGCGCCAGCAGCCCAACGGGGGGATTGGACTATGGCTACACCTTC. This codes for CASSPTGGLDYGYTF.

This clone occurred a few times. The chain recombines TRBV6-5 with TRBJ1-3; D is unresolved. The CDR3 totals 14 residues. From germline, CDR1 is MNHEY and CDR2 SVGAGI. Trimming cost V 3 bases and J 3 bases, with 9 bases left between them. CDR3 nucleotides: TGTGCCAGCAGTTATAGTGGGCGTGGAAACACCATATATTTT. Amino acids: CASSYSGRGNTIYF.

The V call is TRBV28, the J call TRBJ1-1; D gene ambiguous. The germline V gene has CDR1 MDHEN and CDR2 SYDVKM. Trimming removed 2 bases from V and 8 bases from J, with 15 bases in between. The CDR3 runs 14 residues. The CDR3 reads CASSLDNRGREAFF. CDR3 sequence (DNA): TGTGCCAGCAGTTTAGACAACCGGGGAAGAGAAGCTTTCTTT.

The chain uses TRBV18 and TRBJ1-1, with D perhaps matching TRBD1 (5 bases). Germline V gene sequence: CDR1 KGHSH, CDR2 LQKENI. V shed 3 bases and J shed 3 bases, with 8 bases lying between them. This CDR3 contains 13 residues. The CDR3 DNA is TGTGCCAGCTCACCGACGACAGACACTGAAGCTTTCTTT. Translated: CASSPTTDTEAFF.

The gene calls are TRBV7-9 and TRBJ1-5; D might be TRBD1 (6 bases). The CDR3 consists of 14 residues. The germline V and J ends were trimmed by 2 bases and 4 bases, with 9 bases remaining between them. In germline, CDR1 is SEHNR, CDR2 FQNEAQ (reference sequence). CDR3 amino acids: CASSLSTGNQPQHF. CDR3 coding DNA: TGTGCCAGCAGCTTATCAACAGGGAATCAGCCCCAGCATTTT.

J is TRBJ2-3 and V is TRBV29-1; perhaps TRBD1 as D (5 bases). This CDR3 comprises 18 residues. Trimming left V 1 base short and J 6 bases short, with 26 bases between. Germline values: CDR1 SQVTM, CDR2 ANQGSEA. The CDR3, as DNA: TGCAGCGTTGAAGGACAAGGGGTCCCCCTTCTACTTTCCGATACGCAGTATTTT. It specifies CSVEGQGVPLLLSDTQYF.

The J gene is TRBJ1-4, the V gene TRBV27; D gene unclear. This CDR3 region has 14 residues. Trimming took 2 bases from V and 11 from J, leaving 15 bases between them. Germline V gene sequence: CDR1 MNHEY, CDR2 SMNVEV (reference sequence). In nucleotides, the CDR3 is TGTGCCAGCAGTTTAGATAGTGGGCGCGGGAAACTGTTTTTT. It encodes CASSLDSGRGKLFF.

This rearrangement joins TRBV19 to TRBJ2-1; D is uncertain. This CDR3 is built from 14 residues. Germline CDR1 is LNHDA and CDR2 is SQIVND (reference sequence). V lost 3 bases and J 4 bases, leaving 10 bases between the germline ends. CDR3 sequence (DNA): TGTGCCAGTAGTATTCCCGCTAGATACAATGAGCAGTTCTTC. Residues: CASSIPARYNEQFF.

The chain links TRBV6-6 to TRBJ1-1; unclear D gene. Germline V CDR1 and CDR2: MNHNY, SVGAGI (reference sequence). The V gene lost 6 bases and the J gene lost 3 bases, with 14 bases spanning the gap. This CDR3 spans 14 amino acids. In DNA, the CDR3 is TGTGCCAGCAGCCCTAAGGACCGCTACACTGAAGCTTTCTTT. Amino acid sequence: CASSPKDRYTEAFF.

This chain connects TRBV29-1 to TRBJ2-7, with D possibly being TRBD1 (6 bases). The V and J ends lost 7 bases and 7 bases respectively, with 20 bases between them. The germline gives CDR1 SQVTM, CDR2 ANQGSEA. There are 13 residues in the CDR3. The CDR3 nucleotides read TGCAGCGGAAAAGTACTGGGGACATCGGAGCAGTACTTC. Residues: CSGKVLGTSEQYF.

The chain combines TRBV4-2 with TRBJ2-1, with 13 bases matching TRBD2. V lost 4 bases, J lost 5 bases, and 11 bases stayed unmatched. This CDR3 has 18 amino acids. Germline V CDR1 and CDR2: LGHNA, YNFKEQ. CDR3: CASSLSGSGTSGDNEQFF. CDR3 nucleotides: TGTGCCAGCAGCCTCTCGGGATCCGGGACTAGCGGGGACAATGAGCAGTTCTTC.

The rearrangement uses TRBV9 and TRBJ2-1; TRBD2 matches at 15 bases. This CDR3 comprises 20 residues. Germline loops: CDR1 SGDLS, CDR2 YYNGEE. V trimming: 3 bases; J trimming: 8 bases; junction bases outside the gene matches: 18. The CDR3 DNA is TGTGCCAGCAGCGGCGGTCTGATACCGGGACTAGCGGGAGGTCTGGATGAGCAGTTCTTC. It translates to CASSGGLIPGLAGGLDEQFF.

This clone was observed a handful of times. The chain employs TRBV2 and TRBJ1-2, with TRBD1 matching 8 bases. The CDR3 is 15 amino acids. Germline CDR1 is SNHLY and CDR2 is FYNNEI. V trimming: 0 bases; J trimming: 6 bases; junction bases outside the gene matches: 6. As DNA, the CDR3 is TGTGCCAGCAGTGAAGCGGGCAGGGGGCGTGATGGCTACACCTTC. Translated, it gives CASSEAGRGRDGYTF.

This rearrangement joins TRBV20-1 to TRBJ1-2; no firm D call. The CDR3 totals 11 residues. Germline assignment: CDR1 DFQATT and CDR2 SNEGSKA (reference sequence). Trimming removed 7 bases at V and 2 bases at J, with 8 bases between. The CDR3: CSVEWNYGYTF. In DNA form, the CDR3 reads TGCAGTGTGGAATGGAACTATGGCTACACCTTC.

In DNA, the CDR3 is TGTGCCTGGAGTGTACGCAGTTTGTGGGATGAGCAGTTCTTC. It specifies CAWSVRSLWDEQFF. This chain links TRBV30 with TRBJ2-1; D is uncertain. V was clipped by 0 bases and J by 8 bases, with 14 bases between them. Germline lookup yields CDR1 GTSNPN and CDR2 SVGIG (reference sequence). The CDR3 has 14 residues.

J is TRBJ2-7 and V is TRBV7-2, with D hard to call. Trimming took 3 bases from V and 0 from J, leaving 9 bases between them. This CDR3 spans 14 amino acids. Germline V lookup: CDR1 SGHTA, CDR2 FQGNSA. The CDR3 is CASSFMHSSYEQYF. The DNA for the CDR3 is TGTGCCAGCAGCTTTATGCACAGCTCCTACGAGCAGTACTTC.

The chain uses TRBV19 and TRBJ1-3, with TRBD1 as a possible D gene (5 bases). The germline V gene has CDR1 LNHDA and CDR2 SQIVND (reference sequence). Trimming shortened V by 4 bases and J by 0 bases, and 10 bases separated the two germline ends. The CDR3 covers 15 residues. The CDR3 region is CASSTLDTSGNTIYF. The CDR3 nucleotides read TGTGCCAGTAGTACCCTGGACACCTCTGGAAACACCATATATTTT.

The chain links TRBV7-9 to TRBJ2-2; TRBD1 might be the D (6 bases). The CDR3 has 15 amino acids. V gave up 3 bases and J gave up 2 bases, with 10 bases separating them. Germline V gene sequence: CDR1 SEHNR, CDR2 FQNEAQ (reference sequence). The CDR3 here is CASSLGAVNTGELFF. Written as DNA, the CDR3 is TGTGCCAGCAGCTTGGGGGCCGTAAACACCGGGGAGCTGTTTTTT.

This chain's CDR3 is CAISESSRLRGISYEQYF. The CDR3 DNA reads TGTGCCATCAGTGAGTCTAGTCGGTTGAGGGGAATAAGCTACGAGCAGTACTTC. The rearrangement uses TRBV10-3 and TRBJ2-7; D may be TRBD1 or TRBD2 (5 bases each). V shed 0 bases and J shed 3 bases, with 21 bases lying between them. Germline loops: CDR1 ENHRY, CDR2 SYGVKD. The CDR3 runs 18 residues.

The count of this clone is one. The chain links TRBV12-5 to TRBJ2-2, with 12 bases identical to TRBD2. Germline CDR1 and CDR2: LGHNT and FRNRAP. The CDR3 is 16 amino acids. Trimming at V came to 5 bases and at J to 3 bases, leaving 4 bases not matched to a gene. CDR3 sequence reads: CASGPRLAGDTGELFF. In nucleotides, the CDR3 is TGTGCTAGTGGTCCTCGACTAGCGGGGGACACCGGGGAGCTGTTTTTT.